Given below is one TCR beta chain in context. Its cognate antigen is unknown. One end of the junction is discordant with germline, which a read error may explain. The data were obtained in a study of blood T cells in healthy people across ages. A second PCR of roughly 7 to 11 cycles used a sample-barcoded 5' primer and a J-beta primer mix. TCRdb processed the 5' RACE reads anew with MiXCR; each CDR3 protein has one entry. The data contain roughly 800,000 distinct CDR3 sequences, 25% of them singletons. Study-level results: Investigators treated diversity estimates from one million T cells as underestimates.

This CDR3 region has 14 residues. These data were also filed under a second study, of T cells of mothers and their children.

The chain joins TRBV12-3 or TRBV12-4 to TRBJ2-3; TRBD2 is a possible D gene (5 bases). Source material: blood. The TCR sequence derives from a boy younger than 18 in good health. The CDR3 DNA follows: TGTGCCAGCAGTTTAGTTGGGAGCACAGATGCGCAGTATTTT. Encoded protein: CASSLVGSTDAQYF.